This entry lists 23 T cell receptor beta chains sequenced from one sample in a study of cytomegalovirus exposure and HLA in healthy donors. PCR employed 60 Vbeta and 13 Jbeta primers. The method was immunoSEQ multiplex PCR; TCRdb's version includes in-frame clones alone and lacks a portion of them. The data contain over 90,000 clones, over 80% of them seen just once; the ten biggest clones take up just over 2.5%. The sample taken for sequencing was PBMCs. Receptor source: a man aged 40-55 years in good health and CMV-seronegative.

The chain couples TRBV12-5 to TRBJ2-7; 10 nucleotides line up with TRBD1. This CDR3 comprises 15 residues. The junction had 8 bases not matched to a gene; V was cut back by 5 bases and J by 4 bases. Germline V CDR1 and CDR2: LGHNT, FRNRAP. Here the CDR3 reads CASGTSGQGPYEQYF. Written as DNA, the CDR3 is TGTGCTAGTGGTACGTCGGGACAGGGGCCTTACGAGCAGTACTTC.

The gene calls are TRBV7-9 and TRBJ1-1; D is perhaps TRBD1 (5 bases). The CDR3 spans 15 residues. Germline CDR1 reads SEHNR; CDR2 reads FQNEAQ (reference sequence). The V and J ends lost 1 base and 1 base respectively, with 10 bases between them. The CDR3: CASSLGAGGNTEAFF. The CDR3 coding sequence is TGTGCCAGCAGCTTAGGAGCGGGGGGGAACACTGAAGCTTTCTTT.

The chain recombines TRBV19 with TRBJ1-5, with 8 nucleotides matching TRBD1. CDR3 size: 16 residues. Germline CDR1 and CDR2: LNHDA and SQIVND (reference sequence). The junction had 9 bases not matched to a gene; V was cut back by 7 bases and J by 1 base. The CDR3 here is CASTLRQGRSNQPQHF. The CDR3, as DNA: TGTGCCAGTACCCTTCGACAGGGGAGAAGCAATCAGCCCCAGCATTTT. Variable domain in full (rest from reference TRBV19 and TRBJ1-5): DGGITQSPKYLFRKEGQNVTLSCEQNLNHDAMYWYRQDPGQGLRLIYYSQIVNDFQKGDIAEGYSVSREKKESFPLTVTSAQKNPTAFYLCASTLRQGRSNQPQHFGDGTRLSIL.

The V and J genes are TRBV30 and TRBJ2-5; possible D gene TRBD1, 6 bases. With the DNA end fitting TRBJ2-7 better, the J assignment may be wrong. The CDR3 extends over 12 amino acids. In germline, CDR1 is GTSNPN, CDR2 SVGIG (reference sequence). The CDR3 sequence: CAWSRNRVEQYF. In nucleotides, the CDR3 is TGTGCCTGGAGCCGAAACAGGGTCGAGCAGTACTTC.

The chain employs TRBV7-9 and TRBJ1-4, with D possibly TRBD1 on 5 matching bases. The CDR3 runs to 14 residues. Germline V gene data show CDR1 as SEHNR and CDR2 as FQNEAQ (reference sequence). The V end was cut by 5 bases, the J end by 10 bases, with 17 bases between. The CDR3 sequence: CASSLRDGGGKLFF. CDR3 nucleotides: TGTGCCAGCAGCCTCCGGGACGGGGGGGGAAAACTGTTTTTT.

V is TRBV27 and J is TRBJ2-1; the match to TRBD2 covers 14 bases. J gave up 12 bases and V 2 bases, and 6 bases lay outside the gene matches. Germline lookup yields CDR1 MNHEY and CDR2 SMNVEV (reference sequence). The CDR3 loop spans 15 amino acids. The CDR3 DNA reads TGTGCCAGCAGTTTACGACTAGCGGGGGGGCGGGGGCAGTTCTTC. Its protein is CASSLRLAGGRGQFF.

This clone was picked up one time. V and J are TRBV13 and TRBJ2-3; 10 nucleotides agree with TRBD1. Germline V gene data show CDR1 as PRHDT and CDR2 as FYEKMQ (reference sequence). The CDR3 loop spans 13 amino acids. V trimming: 10 bases; J trimming: 5 bases; junction bases outside the gene matches: 6. The CDR3 DNA follows: TGTGCCACCAAGACAGGGGGCGGAGATACGCAGTATTTT. Translating gives CATKTGGGDTQYF.

The J gene is TRBJ1-5, the V gene TRBV13, with TRBD1 as a possible D gene (6 bases). The CDR3 loop spans 14 amino acids. V was cut by 0 bases and J by 6 bases, with 9 bases left in between. The germline V gene has CDR1 PRHDT and CDR2 FYEKMQ (reference sequence). The CDR3 sequence is CASSLGTGGQPQHF. Written as DNA, the CDR3 is TGTGCCAGCAGCTTAGGGACAGGCGGTCAGCCCCAGCATTTT. The whole variable domain, filled in from reference TRBV13 and TRBJ1-5, reads AAGVIQSPRHLIKEKRETATLKCYPIPRHDTVYWYQQGPGQDPQFLISFYEKMQSDKGSIPDRFSAQQFSDYHSELNMSSLELGDSALYFCASSLGTGGQPQHFGDGTRLSIL.

The chain recombines TRBV9 with TRBJ2-7; D unresolved. V gave up 2 bases and J gave up 7 bases, with 19 bases separating them. This CDR3 is built from 15 residues. CDR1 and CDR2 (germline): SGDLS, YYNGEE. This CDR3 is CASSVHITPGSEQYF. CDR3 DNA: TGTGCCAGCAGCGTCCACATAACACCAGGATCGGAGCAGTACTTC.

This chain links TRBV19 with TRBJ1-1; 12 bases map to TRBD1. The junction had 13 bases not matched to a gene; V was cut back by 9 bases and J by 5 bases. The CDR3 has 16 amino acids. The germline V gene encodes CDR1 LNHDA and CDR2 SQIVND (reference sequence). This CDR3 reads CASSVPGQGAGTEAFF. As DNA, the CDR3 is TGTGCCAGCAGTGTCCCGGGACAGGGGGCCGGTACTGAAGCTTTCTTT. The whole variable domain, remainder taken from reference TRBV19 and TRBJ1-1, is DGGITQSPKYLFRKEGQNVTLSCEQNLNHDAMYWYRQDPGQGLRLIYYSQIVNDFQKGDIAEGYSVSREKKESFPLTVTSAQKNPTAFYLCASSVPGQGAGTEAFFGQGTRLTVV.

V is TRBV27 and J is TRBJ1-2; 7 nucleotides agree with TRBD1. Germline V lookup: CDR1 MNHEY, CDR2 SMNVEV (reference sequence). Trimming took 8 bases from V and 5 from J; bases not matched to a gene: 8. The CDR3 extends over 13 amino acids. The CDR3 reads CASGSDRVYGYTF. The CDR3 DNA follows: TGTGCCAGCGGATCCGACAGGGTATATGGCTACACCTTC.

The J gene is TRBJ2-2, the V gene TRBV4-1, with a possible D match to TRBD1 (5 bases). V dropped 1 base and J dropped 6 bases, with 15 bases sitting between them. Germline V gene sequence: CDR1 MGHRA, CDR2 YSYEKL. The CDR3 totals 16 residues. CDR3 protein: CASSQVGRGSAGELFF. CDR3 in DNA: TGCGCCAGCAGCCAAGTTGGTAGGGGAAGCGCCGGGGAGCTGTTTTTT.

In regard to this clone: At one boundary the junction diverges from the germline segment, which might be a read error. Other DNA sequences in this specimen translate into the identical CDR3. The CDR3 sequence is CASSRDRGNTEAFF. The CDR3 DNA is TGCGCCAGCAGCCGGGACAGGGGGAACACCGAAGCTTTCTTT. The rearrangement joins TRBV5-1 to TRBJ1-1; 11 positions agree with TRBD1. Germline CDR1 SGHRS, CDR2 YFSETQ. The length of the CDR3 is 14 residues.

This clone was seen only a few times. The chain employs TRBV20-1 and TRBJ1-1, with D uncertain. The V end lost 1 base, the J end lost 8 bases, and 5 bases lay between the germline ends. The CDR3 has 10 residues. Germline V CDR1 and CDR2: DFQATT, SNEGSKA (reference sequence). CDR3 loop: CSARVREAFF. In DNA, the CDR3 is TGCAGTGCTAGAGTGCGGGAAGCTTTCTTT.

This clone was seen a few times. The chain carries TRBV29-1 and TRBJ2-3; tentatively, D is TRBD1 (5 bases). Germline CDR1 and CDR2: SQVTM and ANQGSEA. This CDR3 region has 15 residues. V was clipped by 4 bases and J by 0 bases, with 14 bases between them. The CDR3: CSVGQSHSSTDTQYF. CDR3 coding DNA: TGCAGCGTTGGACAGAGCCATTCTAGCACAGATACGCAGTATTTT.

J is TRBJ1-1 and V is TRBV2; D is uncertain. The CDR3 covers 15 residues. V dropped 7 bases and J dropped 0 bases, with 15 bases sitting between them. The germline gives CDR1 SNHLY, CDR2 FYNNEI. CDR3 loop: CASKKQATLNTEAFF. As DNA, the CDR3 is TGTGCCAGCAAAAAGCAGGCGACCTTGAACACTGAAGCTTTCTTT.

The chain couples TRBV5-6 to TRBJ1-2, with 10 bases aligning to TRBD1. CDR3 size: 18 residues. Germline-derived CDR1 and CDR2 are SGHDT and YYEEEE. Germline trimming cut 9 bases from V and 8 bases from J; bases unmatched to any gene: 25. The CDR3: CATHGQWTGTGVSQGYTF. CDR3 nucleotide sequence: TGTGCCACCCACGGTCAGTGGACCGGGACAGGGGTGTCCCAGGGCTACACCTTC.

The J gene is TRBJ2-3, the V gene TRBV4-3, with 13 bases lining up with TRBD2. This CDR3 is 18 amino acids long. The V gene end was trimmed by 0 bases and the J gene end by 3 bases; junction bases not matched to a gene: 6. CDR1 LGHNA and CDR2 YSLEER come from the germline V gene. As DNA, the CDR3 is TGCGCCAGCAGCCAAGATCGGCAGACTAGCGGGGGGACAGATACGCAGTATTTT. It specifies CASSQDRQTSGGTDTQYF.

This chain connects TRBV6-1 to TRBJ2-2; D might be TRBD1 (5 bases). Germline CDR1 MNHNS, CDR2 SASEGT. The V end was cut by 1 base, the J end by 7 bases, with 19 bases between. The CDR3 sequence is 17 residues long. The CDR3 region has the DNA TGTGCCAGCAGTGAAGATGGGGTGGGGCTGGGTAACGGGGAGCTGTTTTTT. Protein sequence: CASSEDGVGLGNGELFF.

As for this clone: No DNA is shown, since the ends of the CDR3 on it are uncertain; the CDR3 is the one TCRdb lists. This sequence joins TRBV6-5 and TRBJ1-2; the DNA was not used to check the table's D call, TRBD1. The germline V gene has CDR1 MNHEY and CDR2 SVGAGI. The CDR3 spans 12 amino acids, including both terminal residues. The CDR3 loop is CASSSSDRAHTF.

The rearrangement links TRBV10-2 to TRBJ2-7; a weak D match, TRBD2 (6 bases). The DNA end lines up better with TRBJ2-1; the J call may be wrong. This CDR3 has 15 residues. CDR1 WSHSY and CDR2 SAAADI come from the germline V gene. The CDR3 nucleotides are TGCGCCAGCAGTGAGGACGGGGGTTCCTACAATGAGCAGTTCTTC. Translating it yields CASSEDGGSYNEQFF.

CDR3 amino acids: CASSQDRQGKAYEQYF. In DNA form, the CDR3 reads TGCGCCAGCAGCCAAGATCGGCAGGGAAAGGCCTACGAGCAGTACTTC. The genes are TRBV4-1 and TRBJ2-7; weak D call: TRBD1 (5 bases). This CDR3 region has 16 residues. V was shortened by 0 bases and J by 2 bases, with 14 bases between the two germline ends. CDR1 and CDR2 (germline): MGHRA, YSYEKL.

This sequence joins TRBV5-1 and TRBJ1-6; 9 bases map to TRBD1. The V segment lost 5 bases and the J segment 0 bases; nucleotides outside the gene matches: 6. CDR1 SGHRS and CDR2 YFSETQ come from the germline V gene. The length of the CDR3 is 17 residues. In nucleotides, the CDR3 is TGCGCCAGCAGTCGGACAGGGGTGAGCTCCTATAATTCACCCCTCCACTTT. Translating gives CASSRTGVSSYNSPLHF.